This TCR beta chain was captured in a study of OX40 agonist ivuxolimab in advanced cancers. Whole-study context: It was permissible to have had prior anti-PD-1, anti-PD-L1 or anti-CTLA-4 therapy, and approximately 40% had some.

Systemic immunosuppression or a history of autoimmune disease excluded patients. The sampling schedule covered blood at baseline, cycle 4 day 1, and cycle 7 day 1. Study outcomes and limitations: Averaging showed that CD8+ T cells had more expanded clones than CD4+ did.

This clone turned up a few times. What it binds is unknown. Clones were read by immunoSEQ multiplex PCR, and TCRdb kept only the in-frame ones, dropping some. The sample shows 50,000 to 75,000 clones, 87% of them seen only once. This CDR3 has 15 amino acids. V was clipped by 7 bases and J by 3 bases; unmatched bases: 5. CDR1 and CDR2 from the germline V gene are LNHDA and SQIVND (reference sequence). The V call is TRBV19, the J call TRBJ1-6; 8 bases align to TRBD1. The TCR sequence derives from an adult with an advanced solid tumor such as melanoma, head and neck, liver or kidney cancer. The sequencing used CD4+ or CD8+ T cells sorted from blood, collected in a trial of the OX40 agonist ivuxolimab. The CDR3 DNA reads as TGTGCCAGTACTCCGGACAGGGTCTATAATTCACCCCTCCACTTT. It yields the protein CASTPDRVYNSPLHF.